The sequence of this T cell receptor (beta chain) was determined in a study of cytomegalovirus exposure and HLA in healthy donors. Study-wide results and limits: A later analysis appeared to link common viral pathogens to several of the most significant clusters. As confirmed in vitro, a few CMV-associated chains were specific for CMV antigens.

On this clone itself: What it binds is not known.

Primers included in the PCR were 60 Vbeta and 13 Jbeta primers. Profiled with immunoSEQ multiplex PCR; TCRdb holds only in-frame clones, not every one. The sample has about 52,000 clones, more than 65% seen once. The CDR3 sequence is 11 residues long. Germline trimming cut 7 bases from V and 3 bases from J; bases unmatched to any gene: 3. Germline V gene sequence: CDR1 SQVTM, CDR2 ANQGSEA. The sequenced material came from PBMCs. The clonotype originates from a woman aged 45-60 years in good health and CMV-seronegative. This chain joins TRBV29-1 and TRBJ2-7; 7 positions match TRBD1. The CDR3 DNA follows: TGCAGCGCCCGGGACAGCTACGAGCAGTACTTC. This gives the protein CSARDSYEQYF.